These 20 T cell receptor beta chains were sequenced from one sample in a study of TIL therapy for anti-PD-1-resistant metastatic lung cancer. The immunoSEQ assay was v3. Assay: immunoSEQ multiplex PCR; the TCRdb copy retains only in-frame clones and omits some. The profile shows over 10,000 clones, less than 70% of them singletons. Regarding time point: pre-treatment sample, taken before nivolumab and TIL therapy. Tumor tissue came from excised metastases, mostly pleural nodules or supraclavicular lymph nodes. The specimen comprised tumor tissue, sampled at baseline. Every receptor here comes from a woman aged 25 to 80 with non-small cell lung cancer.

By proportion, this clone is medium-sized. This sequence joins TRBV9 and TRBJ1-6, with 9 bases identical to TRBD1. Germline V gene data show CDR1 as SGDLS and CDR2 as YYNGEE. V shed 3 bases, J shed 10 bases, and the junction held 5 bases outside the gene matches. CDR3 length: 14 residues. CDR3 amino acids: CASSATGGGSPLHF. The CDR3 nucleotides are TGTGCCAGCAGCGCGACAGGGGGAGGGTCACCCCTCCACTTT.

This chain's CDR3 is CASSLGPMSSQPQHF. DNA for the CDR3: TGTGCCAGCAGCTTGGGGCCCATGAGTAGTCAGCCCCAGCATTTT. This chain uses TRBV5-4 with TRBJ1-5, with D hard to call. This CDR3 comprises 15 residues. Between the trimmed V and J ends, which lost 0 bases and 6 bases, there was a span of 13 bases. CDR1 and CDR2 (germline): SGHNT, YYREEE (reference sequence).

The chain couples TRBV6-6 to TRBJ2-7; D not resolved. The CDR3 runs to 14 residues. V was cut by 6 bases and J by 7 bases, with 19 bases left in between. CDR1 is MNHNY and CDR2 is SVGAGI in the germline V gene (reference sequence). DNA of the CDR3: TGTGCCAGCAGCCTTAACGGTGAAGGTCGGGAGCAGTACTTC. The encoded protein is CASSLNGEGREQYF.

This chain joins TRBV27 and TRBJ2-7, with D perhaps matching TRBD1 (7 bases). The germline V gene has CDR1 MNHEY and CDR2 SMNVEV (reference sequence). The V and J ends lost 1 base and 6 bases respectively, with 16 bases between them. The length of the CDR3 is 15 residues. The CDR3 is CASSLYERQGGEQYF. CDR3 DNA: TGTGCCAGCAGTTTATACGAGAGACAGGGAGGCGAGCAGTACTTC.

This sequence joins TRBV5-1 and TRBJ2-7; 8 positions agree with TRBD1. Trimming removed 4 bases from V and 2 bases from J; junction bases left unmatched: 5. The CDR3 consists of 14 residues. Germline V CDR1 and CDR2: SGHRS, YFSETQ. CDR3 nucleotide sequence: TGCGCCAGCAGCCCGGACAGGGTACCCTACGAGCAGTACTTC. This encodes CASSPDRVPYEQYF.

CDR3: CASSSGSQPQHF. As DNA, the CDR3 is TGTGCCAGCAGCTCCGGAAGTCAGCCCCAGCATTTT. This chain uses TRBV7-3 with TRBJ1-5; D unresolved. The CDR3 is 12 residues long. Trimming stripped 4 bases from V and 6 bases from J, with 7 bases between. Germline CDR1 and CDR2: SGHTA and FQGTGA.

This clone came up once. The chain couples TRBV6-1 to TRBJ1-1; 8 bases align to TRBD1. Looked up from germline, CDR1 is MNHNS and CDR2 is SASEGT. The CDR3 extends over 13 amino acids. The V segment lost 6 bases and the J segment 3 bases; nucleotides outside the gene matches: 3. The CDR3 region has the DNA TGTGCCAGCAGCTTGACAGGGGACACTGAAGCTTTCTTT. Its translation is CASSLTGDTEAFF.

The rearrangement joins TRBV19 to TRBJ1-1; TRBD1 matches at 10 bases. This CDR3 region has 14 residues. The germline CDR1 and CDR2 sequences are LNHDA and SQIVND (reference sequence). V dropped 6 bases and J dropped 4; count of bases not matched to a gene: 5. The CDR3 nucleotides are TGTGCCAGTAGACCGGACAGGGGGGGCACTGAAGCTTTCTTT. This codes for CASRPDRGGTEAFF.

The DNA for the CDR3 is TGTGCCAGCTCACCCATTGAGGGTGAGGGTCAGCCCCAGCATTTT. Amino acid sequence: CASSPIEGEGQPQHF. The chain links TRBV18 to TRBJ1-5, with D unclear. The CDR3 runs 15 residues. CDR1 and CDR2 from the germline V gene are KGHSH and LQKENI. V was pared by 3 bases and J by 6 bases, with 15 bases between.

V gene TRBV12-5 combines with J gene TRBJ2-5; TRBD2 matches 15 bases. Trimming took 6 bases from V and 0 from J; bases not matched to a gene: 8. The CDR3 loop spans 18 amino acids. The germline V gene encodes CDR1 LGHNT and CDR2 FRNRAP. CDR3 sequence reads: CASGQGLAGGPYQETQYF. DNA for the CDR3: TGTGCTAGTGGCCAGGGACTAGCGGGGGGACCGTACCAAGAGACCCAGTACTTC.

The chain uses TRBV7-8 and TRBJ1-5, with D hard to call. CDR1 and CDR2 (germline): SGHVS, FQNEAQ. V was trimmed by 3 bases and J by 5 bases, leaving 8 bases between them. The CDR3 extends over 13 amino acids. The CDR3 is CASSLNRDQPQHF. In nucleotides, the CDR3 is TGTGCCAGCAGCTTGAACCGAGATCAGCCCCAGCATTTT.

In its sample, this clone was seen a few times. The chain combines TRBV21-1 with TRBJ2-7; TRBD2, as called in the table, went unchecked against the DNA. TRBV21-1 represents a pseudogene. CDR3 size: 18 residues. CDR3 amino acids: CASSKRNSGRTSTYEQYF. The CDR3 region has the DNA TGTGCCAGCAGCAAAAGGAATAGCGGGAGAACCTCCACCTACGAGCAGTACTTC.

The chain combines TRBV28 with TRBJ2-7, with TRBD1 identical over 10 bases. J gave up 2 bases and V 6 bases, and 1 base lay outside the gene matches. This CDR3 comprises 13 residues. In germline, CDR1 is MDHEN, CDR2 SYDVKM. The CDR3 nucleotides are TGTGCCAGCAGCGGGACAGGGGCCTACGAGCAGTACTTC. Protein product: CASSGTGAYEQYF.

V usage is TRBV10-3 and J usage is TRBJ1-1, with a possible D match to TRBD1 (6 bases). Trimming removed 4 bases from V and 0 bases from J, with 15 bases in between. This CDR3 is built from 16 residues. Per germline, CDR1 ENHRY and CDR2 SYGVKD. The CDR3 coding sequence is TGTGCCATCAGTGGGGGTGTGGGGGCCATGAACACTGAAGCTTTCTTT. It yields the protein CAISGGVGAMNTEAFF.

The chain employs TRBV5-1 and TRBJ2-1; perhaps TRBD1 as D (6 bases). The germline CDR1 and CDR2 sequences are SGHRS and YFSETQ. The CDR3 length is 13 residues. The V gene lost 2 bases and the J gene lost 4 bases, with 7 bases spanning the gap. In nucleotides, the CDR3 is TGCGCCAGCAGCTTACAGGGTTACAATGAGCAGTTCTTC. Amino acids: CASSLQGYNEQFF. The whole variable domain, filled in from reference TRBV5-1 and TRBJ2-1, reads KAGVTQTPRYLIKTRGQQVTLSCSPISGHRSVSWYQQTPGQGLQFLFEYFSETQRNKGNFPGRFSGRQFSNSRSEMNVSTLELGDSALYLCASSLQGYNEQFFGPGTRLTVL.

V gene TRBV28 combines with J gene TRBJ2-6, with D unresolved. Deletions cut 3 bases from V and 0 bases from J, with 6 bases between. Germline CDR1 and CDR2: MDHEN and SYDVKM. The CDR3 has 15 residues. CDR3 nucleotides: TGTGCCAGCAGTTTCCGCCTCTCTGGGGCCAACGTCCTGACTTTC. Protein sequence: CASSFRLSGANVLTF.

The chain has TRBV20-1 and TRBJ2-1; 10 nucleotides match TRBD1. The CDR3 is 11 residues long. V trimming: 8 bases; J trimming: 12 bases; junction bases outside the gene matches: 7. Germline V gene lookup returns CDR1 DFQATT and CDR2 SNEGSKA (reference sequence). CDR3 amino acids: CSPGTGEGQFF. For the CDR3, the DNA is TGCAGTCCCGGGACAGGGGAAGGGCAGTTCTTC.

The rearrangement joins TRBV6-5 to TRBJ2-7, with 8 nucleotides matching TRBD2. This CDR3 spans 15 amino acids. The V gene end was trimmed by 5 bases and the J gene end by 1 base; junction bases not matched to a gene: 7. Germline V gives CDR1 MNHEY, CDR2 SVGAGI. CDR3: CASSALAGLSYEQYF. CDR3 nucleotides: TGTGCCAGCAGTGCCCTAGCGGGTCTTTCCTACGAGCAGTACTTC.

There are a few counts of this clone. The genes are TRBV18 and TRBJ2-5; no firm D call. Trimming cost V 3 bases and J 1 base, with 9 bases left between them. Germline CDR1 KGHSH, CDR2 LQKENI. The CDR3 is made up of 14 amino acids. CDR3 sequence: CASSPATIQETQYF. CDR3 nucleotide sequence: TGTGCCAGCTCACCGGCGACCATCCAAGAGACCCAGTACTTC.

This clone was observed a few times. The rearrangement joins TRBV10-1 to TRBJ1-4; TRBD1 matches 9 bases. V gave up 4 bases and J gave up 2 bases; unmatched junction bases: 2. Per the germline V gene, CDR1 is WNHNN and CDR2 is SYGVQD (reference sequence). This CDR3 has 15 residues. The CDR3 nucleotides read TGCGCCAGCAGTGCCGGACAGGGGACTAATGAAAAACTGTTTTTT. It yields the protein CASSAGQGTNEKLFF.